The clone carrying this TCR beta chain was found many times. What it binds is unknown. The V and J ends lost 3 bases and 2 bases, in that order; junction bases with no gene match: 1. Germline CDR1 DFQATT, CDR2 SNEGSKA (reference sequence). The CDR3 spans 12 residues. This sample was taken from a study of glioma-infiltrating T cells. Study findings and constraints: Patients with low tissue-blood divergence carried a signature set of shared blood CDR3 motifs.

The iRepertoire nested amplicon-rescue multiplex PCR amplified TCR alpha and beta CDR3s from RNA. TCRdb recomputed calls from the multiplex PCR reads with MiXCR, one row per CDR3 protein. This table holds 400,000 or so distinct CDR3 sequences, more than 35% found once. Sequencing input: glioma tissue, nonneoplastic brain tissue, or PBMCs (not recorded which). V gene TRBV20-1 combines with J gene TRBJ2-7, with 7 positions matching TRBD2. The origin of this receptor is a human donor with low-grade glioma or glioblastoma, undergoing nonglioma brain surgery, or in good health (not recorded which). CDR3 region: CSASGRPYEQYF. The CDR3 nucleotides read TGCAGTGCTAGCGGGAGGCCCTACGAGCAGTACTTC.